The source of this TCR beta chain is a study of blood T cell repertoires in COVID-19. CDR1 and CDR2 (germline): SGHVS, FQNEAQ. Trimming took off 8 bases at V and 12 bases at J, with 17 bases between the two ends. CDR3 length equals 12 residues. In the original processing: Estimated nucleated cell counts came from reference gene primer amplification. The method was immunoSEQ multiplex PCR; TCRdb's version includes in-frame clones alone and lacks a portion of them. V and J calls and clone size come straight from that table; D and trimming were deduced from the DNA. The top ten hold 4.5% to 6% of the sample, which has more than 95,000 clones, roughly 72% seen once. During active infection, Seattle patients enrolled and were then monitored through disease. A single count supports this clone.

This sequence was found in an older man with COVID-19, enrolled during active disease. This chain uses TRBV7-8 with TRBJ2-1, with D uncertain. The sequenced material came from peripheral blood. The CDR3 is CASRTSGFMQFF. The DNA for the CDR3 is TGTGCCAGCCGTACATCTGGTTTTATGCAGTTCTTC.